This TCR beta chain was identified in a study of T-cell memory formation after mild COVID-19. Study results and caveats: Among clones peaking at day 37 in the second wave, SARS-CoV-2 specificity remained unconfirmed. Contracting CD4+ clones sat mainly in CM and EM; CD8+ in EMRA.

TCRdb used MiXCR to reprocess the 5' RACE reads, holding one entry per CDR3 protein. The sample contains some 210,000 distinct CDR3 sequences, about 16% of which appear only once. Remarks on this clonotype: Its antigen is currently unknown.

The V segment lost 2 bases and the J segment 5 bases; nucleotides outside the gene matches: 5. The CDR3 totals 13 residues. Germline values: CDR1 GTSNPN, CDR2 SVGIG (reference sequence). The chain employs TRBV30 and TRBJ2-5, with 7 bases lining up with TRBD1. This clonotype originated in an adult woman who had mild COVID-19 (a few samples of this study predate the infection). Cell type and time point are not known. The sample taken for sequencing was PBMCs or a T cell subset sorted from them (not recorded which). The CDR3 sequence is CAWSRRGRETQYF. CDR3 DNA: TGTGCCTGGAGTAGAAGGGGGCGGGAGACCCAGTACTTC. The whole variable domain, filled in from reference TRBV30 and TRBJ2-5, reads SQTIHQWPATLVQPVGSPLSLECTVEGTSNPNLYWYRQAAGRGLQLLFYSVGIGQISSEVPQNLSASRPQDRQFILSSKKLLLSDSGFYLCAWSRRGRETQYFGPGTRLLVL.